This paragraph covers one TCR beta chain sequence. The record originates from a study of blood T cell repertoires in COVID-19. Some clones are missing from TCRdb's copy, which holds only in-frame ones; the method was immunoSEQ multiplex PCR. The table has around 18,000 clones, approximately 92% seen once. The CDR3 has 13 residues. CDR1 is LGHDT, CDR2 YNNKEL, per germline (reference sequence). Trimming shortened V by 1 base and J by 4 bases, and 6 bases separated the two germline ends. This receptor was identified in a man aged 55 to 70 with active COVID-19. The V gene is TRBV3-1 (or the pseudogene TRBV3-2), the J gene TRBJ2-3; no clear D gene. Material for sequencing was peripheral blood. This chain's CDR3 is CASSQAKSDTQYF. CDR3 sequence (DNA): TGTGCCAGCAGCCAAGCTAAGTCAGATACGCAGTATTTT.